This paragraph reports one T cell receptor (beta chain). The antigen is not known. The entry originates in a study of STAT3 mutations in large granular lymphocyte leukemia. About the study: Roughly 40% of treated T-LGLL patients showed hematologic response to immunosuppression.

Germline CDR1 reads SGHVS; CDR2 reads FQNEAQ. V was clipped by 0 bases and J by 2 bases, with 5 bases between them. CDR3 length: 13 residues. Study results and caveats: At least one immunodominant TCR beta clonotype appeared in every T-cell large granular lymphocyte leukemia patient.

The repertoire was sequenced with immunoSEQ multiplex PCR; TCRdb's copy has only in-frame clones and lacks some. The profile shows around 240 clones, roughly 40% of them singletons. The sequenced sample was peripheral blood mononuclear cells. The chain couples TRBV7-8 to TRBJ2-7; D is perhaps TRBD2 (5 bases). This TCR was recovered from a man aged 60-69 years with T-cell large granular lymphocyte leukemia. Some clones in this sample may be carry-over from other donors' samples. This CDR3 reads CASSLARAYEQYF. The CDR3 DNA follows: TGTGCCAGCAGCTTAGCGCGGGCCTACGAGCAGTACTTC. The entire variable domain, with the rest obtained from reference TRBV7-8 and TRBJ2-7, is as follows: GAGVSQSPRYKVAKRGQDVALRCDPISGHVSLFWYQQALGQGPEFLTYFQNEAQLDKSGLPSDRFFAERPEGSVSTLKIQRTQQEDSAVYLCASSLARAYEQYFGPGTRLTVT.